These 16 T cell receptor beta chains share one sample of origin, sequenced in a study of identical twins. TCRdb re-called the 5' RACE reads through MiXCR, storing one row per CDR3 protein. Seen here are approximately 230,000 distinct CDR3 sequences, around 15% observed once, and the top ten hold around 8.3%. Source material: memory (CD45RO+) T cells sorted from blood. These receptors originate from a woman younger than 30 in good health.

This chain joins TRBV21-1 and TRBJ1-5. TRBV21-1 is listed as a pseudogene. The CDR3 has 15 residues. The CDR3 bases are TGTGCCAGCAGCAAAGTTGAGGTCAGCAATCAGCCCCAGCATTTT. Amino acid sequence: CASSKVEVSNQPQHF.

In DNA, the CDR3 is TGCAGTGCTACGGGACAAACTGGAAATAGACTGTTTTTT. Translated: CSATGQTGNRLFF. The chain has TRBV20-1 and TRBJ1-4, with D possibly TRBD1 on 6 matching bases. V lost 4 bases to trimming and J lost 13 bases, with 19 bases between them. Per the germline V gene, CDR1 is DFQATT and CDR2 is SNEGSKA (reference sequence). This CDR3 has 13 residues.

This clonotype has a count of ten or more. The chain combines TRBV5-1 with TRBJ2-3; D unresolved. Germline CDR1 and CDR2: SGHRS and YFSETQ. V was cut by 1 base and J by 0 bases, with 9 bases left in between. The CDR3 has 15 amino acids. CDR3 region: CASSLKQPSTDTQYF. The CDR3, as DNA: TGCGCCAGCAGCTTGAAACAGCCTAGCACAGATACGCAGTATTTT.

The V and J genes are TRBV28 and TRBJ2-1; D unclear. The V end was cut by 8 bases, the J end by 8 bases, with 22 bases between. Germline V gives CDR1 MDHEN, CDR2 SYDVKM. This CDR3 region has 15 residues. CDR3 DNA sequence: TGTGCCAGCTACCCTGACCCCAGTTCGGGTCATGAGCAGTTCTTC. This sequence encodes CASYPDPSSGHEQFF. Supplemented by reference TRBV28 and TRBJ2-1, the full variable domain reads DVKVTQSSRYLVKRTGEKVFLECVQDMDHENMFWYRQDPGLGLRLIYFSYDVKMKEKGDIPEGYSVSREKKERFSLILESASTNQTSMYLCASYPDPSSGHEQFFGPGTRLTVL.

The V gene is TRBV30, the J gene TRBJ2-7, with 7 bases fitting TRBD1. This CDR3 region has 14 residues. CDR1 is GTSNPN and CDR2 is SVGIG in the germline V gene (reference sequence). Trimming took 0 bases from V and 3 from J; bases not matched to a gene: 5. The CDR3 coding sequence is TGTGCCTGGAGTGTACTGGGACAGTACTACGAGCAGTACTTC. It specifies CAWSVLGQYYEQYF.

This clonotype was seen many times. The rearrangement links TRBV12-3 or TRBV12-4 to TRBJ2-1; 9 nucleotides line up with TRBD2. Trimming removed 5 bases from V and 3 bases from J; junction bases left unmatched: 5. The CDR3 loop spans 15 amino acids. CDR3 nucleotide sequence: TGTGCCAGCAGTCCGGGACTAGCTAGCTACAATGAGCAGTTCTTC. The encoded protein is CASSPGLASYNEQFF.

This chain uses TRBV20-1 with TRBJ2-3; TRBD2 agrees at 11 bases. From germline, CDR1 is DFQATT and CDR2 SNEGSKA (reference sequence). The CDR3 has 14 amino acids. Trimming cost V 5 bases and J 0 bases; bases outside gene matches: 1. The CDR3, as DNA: TGCAGTGCTCTAGCGGGGGGTAGCACAGATACGCAGTATTTT. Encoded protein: CSALAGGSTDTQYF.

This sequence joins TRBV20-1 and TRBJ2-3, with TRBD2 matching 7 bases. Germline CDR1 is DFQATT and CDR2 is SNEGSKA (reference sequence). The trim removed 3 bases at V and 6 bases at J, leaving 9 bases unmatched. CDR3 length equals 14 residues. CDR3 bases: TGCAGTGCTAGCGTCGGGGGGAGTAAGGATACGCAGTATTTT. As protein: CSASVGGSKDTQYF.

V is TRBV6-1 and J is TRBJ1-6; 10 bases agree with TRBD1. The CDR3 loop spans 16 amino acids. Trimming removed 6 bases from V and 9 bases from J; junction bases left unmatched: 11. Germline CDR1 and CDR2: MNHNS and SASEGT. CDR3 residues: CASSRPRTGGSSPLHF. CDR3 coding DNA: TGTGCCAGCAGCCGCCCTCGGACAGGGGGAAGTTCACCCCTCCACTTT.

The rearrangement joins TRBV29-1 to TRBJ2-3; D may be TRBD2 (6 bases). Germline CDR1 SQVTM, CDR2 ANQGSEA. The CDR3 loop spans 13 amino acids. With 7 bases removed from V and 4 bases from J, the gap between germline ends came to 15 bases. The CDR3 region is CSGGVKGPDTQYF. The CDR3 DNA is TGCAGCGGGGGGGTGAAGGGCCCAGATACGCAGTATTTT.

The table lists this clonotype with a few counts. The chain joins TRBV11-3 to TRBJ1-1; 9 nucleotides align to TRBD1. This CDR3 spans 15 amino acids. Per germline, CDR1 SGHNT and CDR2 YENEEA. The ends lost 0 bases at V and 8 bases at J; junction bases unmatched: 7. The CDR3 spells CASSLDGGDRVEAFF. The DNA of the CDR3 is TGTGCCAGCAGCTTAGATGGAGGGGACAGGGTGGAAGCTTTCTTT.

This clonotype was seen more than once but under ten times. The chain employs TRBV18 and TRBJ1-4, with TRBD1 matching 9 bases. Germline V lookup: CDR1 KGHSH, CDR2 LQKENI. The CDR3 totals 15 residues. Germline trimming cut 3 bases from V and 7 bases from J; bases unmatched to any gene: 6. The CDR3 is CASSPGQGSFEKLFF. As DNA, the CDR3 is TGTGCCAGCTCACCGGGACAGGGTAGTTTTGAAAAACTGTTTTTT.

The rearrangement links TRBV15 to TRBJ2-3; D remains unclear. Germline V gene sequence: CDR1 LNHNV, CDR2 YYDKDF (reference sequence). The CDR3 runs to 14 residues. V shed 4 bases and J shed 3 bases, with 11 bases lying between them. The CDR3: CATSKSTWTDTQYF. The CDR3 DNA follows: TGTGCCACCAGCAAGAGCACCTGGACAGATACGCAGTATTTT.

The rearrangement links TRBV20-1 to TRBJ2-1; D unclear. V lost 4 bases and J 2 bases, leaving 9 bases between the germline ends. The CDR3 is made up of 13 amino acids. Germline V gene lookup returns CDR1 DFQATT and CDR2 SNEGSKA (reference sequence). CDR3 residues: CSATSDPYNEQFF. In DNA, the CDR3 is TGCAGTGCTACCTCCGACCCCTACAATGAGCAGTTCTTC.

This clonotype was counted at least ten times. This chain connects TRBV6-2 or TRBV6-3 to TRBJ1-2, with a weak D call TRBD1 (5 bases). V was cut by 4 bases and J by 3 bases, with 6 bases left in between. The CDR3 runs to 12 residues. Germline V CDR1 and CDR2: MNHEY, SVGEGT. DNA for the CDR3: TGTGCCAGCAGTTCAGGGTACTATGGCTACACCTTC. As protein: CASSSGYYGYTF.

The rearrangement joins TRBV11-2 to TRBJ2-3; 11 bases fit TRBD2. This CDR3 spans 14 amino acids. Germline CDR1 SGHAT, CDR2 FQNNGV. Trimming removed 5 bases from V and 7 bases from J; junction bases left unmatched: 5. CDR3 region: CASSPTSGVYTQYF. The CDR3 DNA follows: TGTGCCAGCAGCCCGACTAGCGGGGTCTATACGCAGTATTTT.